The clone carrying this T cell receptor beta chain has only one observation. Its antigen is as yet unknown. This sample is part of a study of T cells in Graves' hyperthyroidism and ophthalmopathy. The germline gives CDR1 SGHTA, CDR2 FQGNSA. The germline V and J ends were trimmed by 5 bases and 4 bases, with 15 bases remaining between them. The CDR3 extends over 14 amino acids. Template material for amplifying TCR beta CDR3 regions consisted of RNA transcripts. HTBI primers drove first-round RT-PCR of the TCR CDR3. TCRdb reanalysed the multiplex PCR reads using MiXCR and keeps one entry per CDR3 protein. The sample lists hundreds of thousands of distinct CDR3 sequences; 35% to 55% were seen once. Study results and caveats: Ophthalmopathy and stable hyperthyroidism were separated by a 13 V-J model.

Graves' hyperthyroidism was deemed stable given no ophthalmopathy progression within 18 months. These patients, aged 18 to 65, had recently diagnosed hyperthyroidism lasting under 2 months. The specimen sequenced was peripheral blood or thyroid tissue (not recorded which). The chain recombines TRBV7-2 with TRBJ2-7, with D perhaps matching TRBD1 (9 bases). The TCR originated in a woman younger than 35 with Graves' hyperthyroidism. The CDR3 bases are TGTGCCAGCAGCGATAGCGGGACAGGGTACGAGCAGTACTTC. This sequence encodes CASSDSGTGYEQYF.